This paragraph covers one T cell receptor (beta chain) sequence. As yet, its antigen is unknown. The sample comes from a study of a mutant IDH1 vaccine in newly diagnosed glioma. The CDR3 totals 16 residues. The V gene lost 4 bases and the J gene lost 0 bases, with 16 bases spanning the gap. CDR1 is SGHRS and CDR2 is YFSETQ in the germline V gene. Noted time point: week 35, safety follow-up. Alongside topical imiquimod, each dose of vaccine comprised 300 ug of mutant IDH1 20-mer peptide. The protocol was immunoSEQ multiplex PCR, while the TCRdb copy is restricted to in-frame clones and leaves out a portion. The sample yields tens of thousands of clones, roughly 80% seen once.

This TCR came from a woman aged 40 to 50 with glioma. The rearrangement uses TRBV5-1 and TRBJ2-5; D unclear. This material consisted of PBMCs, taken from a glioma patient whose treatment included an IDH1 peptide vaccine. The CDR3 reads CASSGRLDMYQETQYF. The CDR3 nucleotides read TGCGCCAGCAGCGGAAGGCTGGATATGTACCAAGAGACCCAGTACTTC.